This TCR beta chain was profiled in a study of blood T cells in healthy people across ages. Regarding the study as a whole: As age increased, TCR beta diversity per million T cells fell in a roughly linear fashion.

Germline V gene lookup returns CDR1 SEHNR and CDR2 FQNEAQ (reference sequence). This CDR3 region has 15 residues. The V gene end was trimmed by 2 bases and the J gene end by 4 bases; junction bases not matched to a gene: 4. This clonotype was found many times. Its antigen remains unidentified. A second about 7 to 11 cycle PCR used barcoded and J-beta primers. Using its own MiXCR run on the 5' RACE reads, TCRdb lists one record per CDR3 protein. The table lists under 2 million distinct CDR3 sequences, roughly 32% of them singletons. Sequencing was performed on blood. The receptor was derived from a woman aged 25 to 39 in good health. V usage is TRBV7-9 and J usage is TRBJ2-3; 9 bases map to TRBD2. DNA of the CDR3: TGTGCCAGCAGCTTAATTGCGGGGGGGGCAGATACGCAGTATTTT. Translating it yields CASSLIAGGADTQYF.